Listed here are 5 T cell receptor beta chains from one sample, sequenced in a study of T cell responses to AZD1222 COVID-19 vaccine (TCRdb year 2021). The sample's time point label, in plain terms: baseline before first vaccination. Library preparation used the immunoSEQ multiplex PCR assay. TCRdb mirrors the immuneACCESS table, restricted to in-frame sequences. Some clones are absent from its copies; in checked studies, under half trace to an unresolved V gene, and the reason for the others is unknown. The sample yields tens of thousands of clones; about 90% were counted once. The ten largest clones represent approximately 15% of the sample. The sample in question was peripheral blood, obtained on day 0 of AZD1222 vaccination. Every receptor here comes from an adult in good health.

This chain uses TRBV5-6 with TRBJ2-7, with 7 bases aligning to TRBD1. CDR3 length: 16 residues. The V and J ends lost 0 bases and 2 bases, in that order; junction bases with no gene match: 8. Per germline, CDR1 SGHDT and CDR2 YYEEEE. CDR3 protein: CASSLAVGGPPYEQYF. CDR3 in DNA: TGTGCCAGCAGCTTGGCCGTAGGGGGCCCACCCTACGAGCAGTACTTC.

This chain uses TRBV6-5 with TRBJ1-2; TRBD1 agrees at 11 bases. The V gene's germline CDR1 is MNHEY and CDR2 SVGAGI. After removal of 6 bases from V and 3 bases from J, the junction contained 3 bases not matched to a gene. CDR3 length equals 14 residues. CDR3 coding DNA: TGTGCCAGCAGGCGGACAGGGGGCGACTATGGCTACACCTTC. It encodes CASRRTGGDYGYTF.

The chain recombines TRBV6-2 or TRBV6-3 with TRBJ1-1, with a tentative D call TRBD1 (5 bases). CDR1 and CDR2 from the germline V gene are MNHEY and SVGEGT. V lost 0 bases and J lost 0, with 17 bases in between. CDR3 length equals 18 residues. DNA of the CDR3: TGTGCCAGCAGTTACTCGCCCTGGGGGAAGAGGTTGAACACTGAAGCTTTCTTT. It is translated as CASSYSPWGKRLNTEAFF.

This rearrangement joins TRBV18 to TRBJ1-5; D not resolved. V was shortened by 3 bases and J by 2 bases, with 5 bases between the two germline ends. The CDR3 is 13 residues long. Germline V gives CDR1 KGHSH, CDR2 LQKENI. Here the CDR3 reads CASSPDRNQPQHF. The CDR3, as DNA: TGTGCCAGCTCACCGGATCGCAATCAGCCCCAGCATTTT. Looking up the rest from reference TRBV18 and TRBJ1-5 gives the full variable domain: NAGVMQNPRHLVRRRGQEARLRCSPMKGHSHVYWYRQLPEEGLKFMVYLQKENIIDESGMPKERFSAEFPKEGPSILRIQQVVRGDSAAYFCASSPDRNQPQHFGDGTRLSIL.

This sequence joins TRBV3-1 (or the pseudogene TRBV3-2) and TRBJ1-2, with D possibly TRBD1 on 6 matching bases. Germline CDR1 reads LGHDT; CDR2 reads YNNKEL (reference sequence). The CDR3 has 15 residues. Trimming stripped 3 bases from V and 4 bases from J, with 15 bases between. Written as DNA, the CDR3 is TGTGCCAGCAGCCAGACTGGACAGAGGCTCTATGGCTACACCTTC. Its protein product is CASSQTGQRLYGYTF.